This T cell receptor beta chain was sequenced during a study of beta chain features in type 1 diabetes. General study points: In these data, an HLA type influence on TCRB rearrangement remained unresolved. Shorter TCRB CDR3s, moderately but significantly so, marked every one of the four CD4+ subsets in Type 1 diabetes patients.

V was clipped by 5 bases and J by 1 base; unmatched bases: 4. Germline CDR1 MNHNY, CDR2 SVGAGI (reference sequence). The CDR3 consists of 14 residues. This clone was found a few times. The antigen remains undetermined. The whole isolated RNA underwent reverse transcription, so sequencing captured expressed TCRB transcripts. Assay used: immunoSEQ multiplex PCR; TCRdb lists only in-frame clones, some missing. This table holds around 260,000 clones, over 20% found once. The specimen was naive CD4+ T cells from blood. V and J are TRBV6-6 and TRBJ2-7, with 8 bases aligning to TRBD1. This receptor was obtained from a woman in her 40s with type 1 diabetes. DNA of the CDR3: TGTGCCAGCAGTCAGGACAGGGCATCCTACGAGCAGTACTTC. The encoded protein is CASSQDRASYEQYF.